This T cell receptor beta chain was obtained from a study of regulatory T cells in long-lasting Graves disease. Points from the study as a whole: Accuracy was possibly reduced by small sample size.

Indicated time point: persistent/refractory GD, antithyroid drugs over 5 years with positive TRAb. The TCR library was made from RNA extracted from PBMCs. Through Arm-PCR of CDR3 regions and iRepertoire HTBI primers, TCR beta libraries were built. Each CDR3 protein gets one entry after TCRdb re-called the multiplex PCR reads with MiXCR. The data contain almost 350,000 distinct CDR3 sequences, roughly a fifth of them singletons. Trimming took off 3 bases at V and 0 bases at J, with 9 bases between the two ends. CDR3 length: 16 residues. Germline V lookup: CDR1 SGHTA, CDR2 FQGNSA. This clonotype was counted a few times. Antigen unknown.

The chain combines TRBV7-2 with TRBJ1-6; no clear D. The sequence was obtained from a female donor with Graves disease. Sequenced material: peripheral blood mononuclear cells (PBMCs), taken when the disease was refractory, from a patient treated with antithyroid drugs. Here the CDR3 reads CASSFSGDSYNSPLHF. Here the CDR3 DNA reads TGTGCCAGCAGCTTCTCAGGAGACTCCTATAATTCACCCCTCCACTTT.